Shown below are 6 T cell receptor beta chains from a single sample sequenced in a study of Tregs in tolerant kidney transplant recipients. TCRdb keeps only in-frame clones here, not all; method: immunoSEQ multiplex PCR. This table holds fewer than 60,000 clones, about nine tenths found once. Recipients received nonmyeloablative bone marrow transplants from related graft donors, with transient mixed chimerism. Sequencing used CD8+ T cells from blood (PBMCs), obtained 24 months after the transplant. These TCRs come from a human patient who received a combined kidney and bone marrow transplant. Some T cells may be provided by the graft donor.

This sequence joins TRBV28 and TRBJ1-5; D remains unclear. The germline V gene has CDR1 MDHEN and CDR2 SYDVKM. V dropped 5 bases and J dropped 2 bases, with 10 bases sitting between them. The CDR3 is 14 amino acids. The CDR3 DNA sequence: TGTGCCAGCAGTGCCGGGAGGGGCAATCAGCCCCAGCATTTT. This encodes CASSAGRGNQPQHF. The whole variable domain, filled in from reference TRBV28 and TRBJ1-5, reads DVKVTQSSRYLVKRTGEKVFLECVQDMDHENMFWYRQDPGLGLRLIYFSYDVKMKEKGDIPEGYSVSREKKERFSLILESASTNQTSMYLCASSAGRGNQPQHFGDGTRLSIL.

The V gene is TRBV4-1, the J gene TRBJ2-1; weak D call: TRBD2 (5 bases). This CDR3 spans 15 amino acids. V gave up 0 bases and J gave up 8 bases, with 14 bases separating them. The germline CDR1 and CDR2 sequences are MGHRA and YSYEKL. CDR3 in DNA: TGCGCCAGCAGCCAAGAGGGTAATGACGGGGATGAGCAGTTCTTC. It translates to CASSQEGNDGDEQFF.

The chain recombines TRBV7-2 with TRBJ2-5; 8 bases match TRBD2. From germline, CDR1 is SGHTA and CDR2 FQGNSA. This CDR3 has 15 amino acids. Trimming took 5 bases from V and 4 from J; bases not matched to a gene: 9. CDR3 residues: CASSPTAGDRETQYF. The DNA for the CDR3 is TGTGCCAGCAGCCCGACAGCGGGAGATAGAGAGACCCAGTACTTC.

This chain connects TRBV30 to TRBJ2-5, with a tentative D call TRBD2 (6 bases). Germline values: CDR1 GTSNPN, CDR2 SVGIG (reference sequence). This CDR3 has 13 amino acids. Trimming took 5 bases from V and 2 from J, leaving 12 bases between them. CDR3 in DNA: TGTGCCTGGGACCGGGCGGGGCAAGAGACCCAGTACTTC. The encoded protein is CAWDRAGQETQYF.

The CDR3 bases are TGTGCCAGCAGCGTAGAGTTAGCGGGGGGGCCCGGGGCCAACGTCCTGACTTTC. Amino acids: CASSVELAGGPGANVLTF. V is TRBV9 and J is TRBJ2-6, with 11 bases that match TRBD2. This CDR3 is built from 18 residues. Trimming removed 0 bases from V and 4 bases from J; junction bases left unmatched: 6. CDR1 and CDR2 (germline): SGDLS, YYNGEE.

This chain links TRBV7-9 with TRBJ2-5; 9 bases match TRBD1. Trimming at V came to 4 bases and at J to 5 bases, leaving 11 bases not matched to a gene. The germline V gene has CDR1 SEHNR and CDR2 FQNEAQ (reference sequence). CDR3 size: 16 residues. The CDR3 is CASSSWTGDSGETQYF. The CDR3 DNA follows: TGTGCCAGCAGCTCATGGACAGGGGACTCCGGGGAGACCCAGTACTTC.